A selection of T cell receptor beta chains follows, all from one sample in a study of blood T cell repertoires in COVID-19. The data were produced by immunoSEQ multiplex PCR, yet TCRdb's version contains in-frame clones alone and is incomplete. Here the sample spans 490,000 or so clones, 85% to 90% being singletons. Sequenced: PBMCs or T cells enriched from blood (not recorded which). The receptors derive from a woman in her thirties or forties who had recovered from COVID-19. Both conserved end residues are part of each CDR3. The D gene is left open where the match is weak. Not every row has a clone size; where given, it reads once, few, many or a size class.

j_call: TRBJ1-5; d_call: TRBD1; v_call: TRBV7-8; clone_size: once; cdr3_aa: CASSQWTGTYAQHF; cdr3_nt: TGTGCCAGCAGCCAGTGGACAGGGACTTATGCCCAGCATTTT
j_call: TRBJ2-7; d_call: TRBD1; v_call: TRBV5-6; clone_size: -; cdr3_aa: CASRTRGTGASYEQYF; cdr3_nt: TGTGCCAGCAGGACAAGAGGGACAGGAGCCTCCTACGAGCAGTACTTC
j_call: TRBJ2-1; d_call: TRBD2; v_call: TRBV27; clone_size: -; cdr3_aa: CASSFTSGSSYNEQFF; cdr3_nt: TGTGCCAGCAGTTTTACTAGCGGGAGCTCCTACAATGAGCAGTTCTTC
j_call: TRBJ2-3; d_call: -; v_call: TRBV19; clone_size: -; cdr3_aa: CASSIDGLGLSGDTQYF; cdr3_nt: TGTGCCAGTAGTATAGATGGTCTGGGGCTGAGTGGAGATACGCAGTATTTT
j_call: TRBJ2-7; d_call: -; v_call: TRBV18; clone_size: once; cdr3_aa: CASSPLVRTDEQYF; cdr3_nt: TGTGCCAGCTCACCGCTTGTCCGGACAGACGAGCAGTACTTC
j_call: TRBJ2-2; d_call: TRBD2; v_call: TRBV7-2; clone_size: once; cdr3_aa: CASSKGLAGVSGELFF; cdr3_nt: TGTGCCAGCAGCAAGGGACTAGCGGGAGTTTCCGGGGAGCTGTTTTTT
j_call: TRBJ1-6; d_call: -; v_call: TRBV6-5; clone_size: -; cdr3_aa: CASSYSRGADNSPLHF; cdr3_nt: TGTGCCAGCAGTTACTCACGGGGGGCGGATAATTCACCCCTCCACTTT
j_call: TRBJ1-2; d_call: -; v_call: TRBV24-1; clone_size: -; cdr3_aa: CATSATGYGYTF; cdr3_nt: TGTGCCACCAGTGCGACGGGCTATGGCTACACCTTC
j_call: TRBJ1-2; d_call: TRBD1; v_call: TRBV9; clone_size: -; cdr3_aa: CASSVEGAAASGYTF; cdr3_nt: TGTGCCAGCAGCGTAGAGGGGGCAGCCGCTAGTGGCTACACCTTC
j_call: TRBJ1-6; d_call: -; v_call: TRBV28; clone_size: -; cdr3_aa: CASSYARGYSPLHF; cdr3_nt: TGTGCCAGCAGTTACGCGAGGGGGTACTCACCCCTCCACTTT
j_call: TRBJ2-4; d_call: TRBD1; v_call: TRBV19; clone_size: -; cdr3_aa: CASSIGTGGNIQYF; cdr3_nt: TGTGCCAGTAGTATAGGGACAGGGGGGAACATTCAGTACTTC
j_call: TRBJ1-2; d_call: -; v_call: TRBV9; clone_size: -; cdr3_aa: CASSVGSENYGYTF; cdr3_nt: TGTGCCAGCAGCGTAGGCTCCGAGAACTATGGCTACACCTTC
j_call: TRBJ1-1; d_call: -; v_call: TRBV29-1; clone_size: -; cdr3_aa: CSVGFAVMNAEAFF; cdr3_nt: TGCAGCGTTGGCTTCGCGGTCATGAACGCTGAAGCTTTCTTT
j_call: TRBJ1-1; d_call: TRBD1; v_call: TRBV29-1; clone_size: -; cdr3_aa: CSVEGQGSTEAFF; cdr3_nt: TGCAGCGTCGAGGGACAGGGGAGCACTGAAGCTTTCTTT
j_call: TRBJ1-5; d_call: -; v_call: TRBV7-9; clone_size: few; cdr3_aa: CASRGGGDQPQHF; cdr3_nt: TGTGCCAGCAGAGGGGGAGGGGATCAGCCCCAGCATTTT
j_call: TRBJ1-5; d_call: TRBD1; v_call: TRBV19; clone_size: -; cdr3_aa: CASNRNRGSNQPQHF; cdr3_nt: TGTGCCAGCAACCGAAACAGGGGTAGCAATCAGCCCCAGCATTTT
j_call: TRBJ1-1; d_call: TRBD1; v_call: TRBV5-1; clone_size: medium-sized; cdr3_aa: CASSLGQGIAEAFF; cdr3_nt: TGCGCCAGCAGCTTGGGACAGGGAATCGCTGAAGCTTTCTTT
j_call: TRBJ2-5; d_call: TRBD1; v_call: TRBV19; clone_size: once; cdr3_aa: CASTTPGGETQYF; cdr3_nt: TGTGCCAGTACCACCCCAGGGGGCGAGACCCAGTACTTC
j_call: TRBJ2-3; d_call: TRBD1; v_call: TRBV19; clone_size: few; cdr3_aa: CASSRRQGVSADTQYF; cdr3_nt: TGTGCCAGTAGTAGAAGACAGGGAGTTTCGGCAGATACGCAGTATTTT
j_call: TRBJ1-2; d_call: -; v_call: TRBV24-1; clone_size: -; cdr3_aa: CATSAGRNYGYTF; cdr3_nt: TGTGCCACCAGTGCTGGCCGCAACTATGGCTACACCTTC
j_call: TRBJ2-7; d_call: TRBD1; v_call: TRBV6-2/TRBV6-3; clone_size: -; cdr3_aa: CASSNRGSEQYF; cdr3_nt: TGTGCCAGCAGTAACAGGGGTAGCGAGCAGTACTTC
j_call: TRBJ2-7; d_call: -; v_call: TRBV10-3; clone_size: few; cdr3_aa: CAIGAGTYEQYF; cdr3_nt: TGTGCCATCGGCGCAGGGACCTACGAGCAGTACTTC
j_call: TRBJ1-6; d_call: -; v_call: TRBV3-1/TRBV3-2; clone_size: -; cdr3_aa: CASSQDGRRDTNSPLHF; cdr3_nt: TGTGCCAGCAGCCAAGATGGACGTCGGGACACCAATTCACCCCTCCACTTT
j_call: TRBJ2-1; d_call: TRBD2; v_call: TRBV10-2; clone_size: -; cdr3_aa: CASSPSGRLHEQFF; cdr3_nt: TGCGCCAGCAGCCCTAGCGGGAGGTTGCATGAGCAGTTCTTC
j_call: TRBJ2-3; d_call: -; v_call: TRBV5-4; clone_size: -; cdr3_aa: CASSLAKGSRSTDTQYF; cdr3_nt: TGTGCCAGCAGCTTGGCTAAGGGGTCTCGAAGCACAGATACGCAGTATTTT
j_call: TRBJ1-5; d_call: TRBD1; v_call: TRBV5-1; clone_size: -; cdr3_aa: CASSPDRGNQPQHF; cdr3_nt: TGCGCCAGCAGCCCGGACAGGGGCAATCAGCCCCAGCATTTT
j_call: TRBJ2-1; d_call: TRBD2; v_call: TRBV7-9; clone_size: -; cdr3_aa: CASSLGLAGGLSEQFF; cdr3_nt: TGTGCCAGCAGCTTAGGACTAGCGGGGGGACTCAGTGAGCAGTTCTTC
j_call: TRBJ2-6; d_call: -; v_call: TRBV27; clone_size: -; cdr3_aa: CASGALDTSSGANVLTF; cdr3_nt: TGTGCCAGCGGAGCTTTGGACACTTCCTCTGGGGCCAACGTCCTGACTTTC
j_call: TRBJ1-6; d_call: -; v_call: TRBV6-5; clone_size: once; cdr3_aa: CASSSQGTRNSPLHF; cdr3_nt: TGTGCCAGCAGTTCCCAGGGGACACGCAATTCACCCCTCCACTTT
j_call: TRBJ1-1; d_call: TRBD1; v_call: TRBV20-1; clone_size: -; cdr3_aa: CSASSPDRGGTEAFF; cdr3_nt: TGCAGTGCTAGTAGCCCGGACAGGGGTGGCACTGAAGCTTTCTTT
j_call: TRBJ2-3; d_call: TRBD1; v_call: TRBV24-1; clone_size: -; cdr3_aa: CATSDRTGGIDTQYF; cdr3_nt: TGTGCCACCAGTGATAGGACAGGGGGCATCGATACGCAGTATTTT
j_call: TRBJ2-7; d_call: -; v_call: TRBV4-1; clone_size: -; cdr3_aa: CASSHVRDSPRPYEQYF; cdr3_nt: TGCGCCAGCAGCCACGTCCGGGACTCGCCGAGGCCCTACGAGCAGTACTTC
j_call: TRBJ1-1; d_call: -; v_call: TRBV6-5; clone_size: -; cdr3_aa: CASSRISGTEAFF; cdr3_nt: TGTGCCAGCAGTCGGATATCAGGTACTGAAGCTTTCTTT
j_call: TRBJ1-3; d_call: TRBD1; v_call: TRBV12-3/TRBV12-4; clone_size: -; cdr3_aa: CASSYGQGNTIYF; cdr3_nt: TGTGCCAGCAGTTATGGACAGGGTAACACCATATATTTT